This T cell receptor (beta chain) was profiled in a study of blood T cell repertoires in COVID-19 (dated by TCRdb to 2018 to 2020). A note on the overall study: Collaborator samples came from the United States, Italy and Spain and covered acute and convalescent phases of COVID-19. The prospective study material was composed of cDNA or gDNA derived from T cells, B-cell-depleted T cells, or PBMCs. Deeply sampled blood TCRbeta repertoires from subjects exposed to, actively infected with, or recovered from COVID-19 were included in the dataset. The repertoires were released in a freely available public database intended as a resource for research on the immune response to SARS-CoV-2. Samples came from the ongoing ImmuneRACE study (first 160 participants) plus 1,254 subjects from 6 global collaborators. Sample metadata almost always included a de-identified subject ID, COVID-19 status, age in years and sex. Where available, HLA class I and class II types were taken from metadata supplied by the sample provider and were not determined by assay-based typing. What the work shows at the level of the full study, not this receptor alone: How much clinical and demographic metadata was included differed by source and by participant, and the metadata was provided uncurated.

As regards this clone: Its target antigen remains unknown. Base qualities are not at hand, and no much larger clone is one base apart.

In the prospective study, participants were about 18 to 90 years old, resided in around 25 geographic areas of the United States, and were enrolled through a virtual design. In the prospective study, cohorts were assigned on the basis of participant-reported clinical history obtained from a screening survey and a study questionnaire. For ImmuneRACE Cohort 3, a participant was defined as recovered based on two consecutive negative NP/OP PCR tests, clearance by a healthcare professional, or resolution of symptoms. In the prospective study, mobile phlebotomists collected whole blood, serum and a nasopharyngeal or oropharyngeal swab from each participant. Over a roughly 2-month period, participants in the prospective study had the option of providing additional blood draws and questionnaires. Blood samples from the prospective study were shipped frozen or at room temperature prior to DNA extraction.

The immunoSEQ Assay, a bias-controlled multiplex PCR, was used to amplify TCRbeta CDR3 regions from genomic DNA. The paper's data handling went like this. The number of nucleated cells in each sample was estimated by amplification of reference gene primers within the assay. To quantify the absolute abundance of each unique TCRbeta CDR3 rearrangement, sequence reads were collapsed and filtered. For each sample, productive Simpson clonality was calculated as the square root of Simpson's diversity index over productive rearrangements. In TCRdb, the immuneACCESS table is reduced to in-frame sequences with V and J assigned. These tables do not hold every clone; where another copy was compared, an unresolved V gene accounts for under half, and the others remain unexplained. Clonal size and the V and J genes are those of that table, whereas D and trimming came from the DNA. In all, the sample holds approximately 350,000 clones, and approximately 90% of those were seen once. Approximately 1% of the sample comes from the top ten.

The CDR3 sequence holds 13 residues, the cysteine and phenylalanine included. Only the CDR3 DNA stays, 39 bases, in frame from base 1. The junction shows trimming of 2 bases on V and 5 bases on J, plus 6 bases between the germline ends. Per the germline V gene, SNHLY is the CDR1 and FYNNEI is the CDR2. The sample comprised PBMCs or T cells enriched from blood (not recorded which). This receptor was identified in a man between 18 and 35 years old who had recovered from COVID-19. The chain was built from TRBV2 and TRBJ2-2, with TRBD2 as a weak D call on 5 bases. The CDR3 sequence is CASSETGTGELFF. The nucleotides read TGTGCCAGCAGTGAAACGGGAACCGGGGAGCTGTTTTTT.